Detailed here is one TCR beta chain. Its matching antigen is unknown. The source material, RNA transcripts, was used to amplify TCR beta CDR3 regions. The TCR CDR3 first-round RT-PCR relied on the HTBI primer set. TCRdb re-called the multiplex PCR reads through MiXCR, storing one row per CDR3 protein. This sample has 500,000 to 550,000 distinct CDR3 sequences, with 20% found just once. The CDR3 has 15 amino acids. The germline CDR1 and CDR2 sequences are SGHTS and YDEGEE. The V gene lost 3 bases and the J gene lost 2 bases, with 14 bases spanning the gap. These data belong to a study of T cells in Graves' hyperthyroidism and ophthalmopathy. Study-level points and caveats: A model of 13 V-J features distinguished ophthalmopathy from stable hyperthyroidism.

The chain employs TRBV5-8 and TRBJ2-5; a possible D gene is TRBD2 (6 bases). This sequence was found in a man aged 40-49 years with Graves' ophthalmopathy. The sequencing input was blood. CDR3 sequence reads: CASSSRTDYQETQYF. CDR3 coding DNA: TGTGCCAGCAGCTCACGGACGGACTATCAAGAGACCCAGTACTTC. Filled out from reference TRBV5-8 and TRBJ2-5, the complete variable domain reads EAGVTQSPTHLIKTRGQQATLRCSPISGHTSVYWYQQALGLGLQFLLWYDEGEERNRGNFPPRFSGRQFPNYSSELNVNALELEDSALYLCASSSRTDYQETQYFGPGTRLLVL.